Below, one T cell receptor (beta chain) is given with its context. These data come from a study of blood T cell repertoires in COVID-19. The overall study: From T cells, B-cell-depleted T cells, or PBMCs came the material, which was cDNA or gDNA.

Per the original data handling: For nucleated cells, counts were estimated from reference gene primer amplification. Profiling relied on immunoSEQ multiplex PCR, and the TCRdb table lists in-frame clones only, not all of them. D and trimming were read from the DNA, whereas the V and J calls and clone size are those reported in that table. The table includes tens of thousands of clones, roughly 90% detected once. The CDR3 contains 15 residues. The germline V gene encodes CDR1 SGHNT and CDR2 YYREEE (reference sequence). The V end lost 1 base, the J end lost 7 bases, and 18 bases lay between the germline ends.

The receptor comes from a man aged 50 to 60 with COVID-19, enrolled during active disease. Sequencing used peripheral blood. This chain joins TRBV5-4 and TRBJ2-7; D possibly corresponds to TRBD1 (6 bases). The CDR3: CASSLTRNGGFEQYF. In DNA form, the CDR3 reads TGTGCCAGCAGCTTGACCCGGAATGGGGGCTTTGAGCAGTACTTC.